The rows below give T cell receptor beta chains drawn from one sample of a study of blood T cell repertoires in COVID-19. Using immunoSEQ multiplex PCR, the repertoire was profiled, and TCRdb retains in-frame clones only, with some absent. The data hold approximately 210,000 clones, with roughly 83% observed a single time. Sequencing was carried out using peripheral blood. These receptors were taken from a woman between 70 and 85 years old with active or convalescent COVID-19. Each CDR3 is given with its conserved first and last residue. A D gene is named only where the DNA matches it firmly. Clone size is not always given. Where it is, it says once, few, many or a class for expanded clones.

-	TRBV7-9	-	TRBJ2-7	15	CASSHLGVSSYEQYF	TGTGCCAGCAGCCACCTAGGGGTAAGCTCCTACGAGCAGTACTTC
-	TRBV18	once	TRBJ2-7	12	CASSHPGGEQYF	TGTGCCAGCTCCCACCCTGGGGGGGAGCAGTACTTC
-	TRBV2	-	TRBJ1-1	15	CASSDHGGRGTEAFF	TGTGCCAGCAGTGACCACGGAGGGCGGGGGACTGAAGCTTTCTTT
-	TRBV3-1/TRBV3-2	-	TRBJ2-1	14	CASSQGTGYSEQFF	TGTGCCAGCAGCCAAGGTACAGGGTATAGTGAGCAGTTCTTC
-	TRBV6-5	-	TRBJ1-6	15	CASSYDSSQGSPLHF	TGTGCCAGCAGTTACGACAGTTCCCAGGGATCACCCCTCCACTTT
TRBD1	TRBV29-1	-	TRBJ1-3	12	CSVGTGGDTIYF	TGCAGCGTGGGGACAGGGGGGGACACCATATATTTT
-	TRBV3-1/TRBV3-2	once	TRBJ1-3	19	CASSQDDPPMGAPGNTIYF	TGTGCCAGCAGCCAAGATGACCCCCCCATGGGGGCGCCGGGAAACACCATATATTTT
-	TRBV7-3	-	TRBJ1-1	14	CASSPDGGRAEAFF	TGTGCCAGCAGCCCCGACGGGGGAAGGGCTGAAGCTTTCTTT
TRBD2	TRBV4-1	few	TRBJ2-7	15	CASSQSRGGGYEQYF	TGCGCCAGCAGCCAGTCACGGGGGGGCGGGTACGAGCAGTACTTC
-	TRBV20-1	-	TRBJ1-2	13	CSASLQGPYGYTF	TGCAGTGCTAGTTTGCAGGGCCCCTATGGCTACACCTTC
-	TRBV30	-	TRBJ1-4	16	CAWSGRATGRNEKLFF	TGTGCCTGGAGTGGAAGGGCCACAGGGCGGAATGAAAAACTGTTTTTT
TRBD1	TRBV7-6	-	TRBJ1-4	15	CASSLQGGTNEKLFF	TGTGCCAGCAGCCTACAGGGGGGGACTAATGAAAAACTGTTTTTT
TRBD2	TRBV7-2	-	TRBJ2-3	17	CASSPKGLAGGPYTQYF	TGTGCCAGCAGCCCCAAGGGTCTAGCGGGAGGGCCGTATACGCAGTATTTT
-	TRBV5-4	-	TRBJ1-6	15	CASSLDAGYNSPLHF	TGTGCCAGCAGCCTGGATGCGGGCTATAATTCACCCCTCCACTTT
TRBD1	TRBV5-1	-	TRBJ2-3	15	CASSLGQGGTDTQYF	TGCGCCAGCAGCCTGGGACAGGGTGGAACAGATACGCAGTATTTT